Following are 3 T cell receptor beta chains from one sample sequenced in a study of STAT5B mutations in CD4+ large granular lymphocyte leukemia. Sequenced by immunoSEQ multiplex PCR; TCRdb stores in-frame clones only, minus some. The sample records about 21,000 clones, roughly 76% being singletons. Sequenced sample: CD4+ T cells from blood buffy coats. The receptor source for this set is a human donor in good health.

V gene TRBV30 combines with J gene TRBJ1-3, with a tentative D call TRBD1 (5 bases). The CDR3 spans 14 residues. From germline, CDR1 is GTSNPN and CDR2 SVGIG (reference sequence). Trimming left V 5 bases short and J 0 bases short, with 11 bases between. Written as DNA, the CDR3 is TGTGCCTGGTTGAGGGGTCGCTCTGGAAACACCATATATTTT. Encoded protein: CAWLRGRSGNTIYF. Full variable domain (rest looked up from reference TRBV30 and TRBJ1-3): SQTIHQWPATLVQPVGSPLSLECTVEGTSNPNLYWYRQAAGRGLQLLFYSVGIGQISSEVPQNLSASRPQDRQFILSSKKLLLSDSGFYLCAWLRGRSGNTIYFGEGSWLTVV.

The CDR3 spells CASSLRAANVNTEAFF. The CDR3 coding sequence is TGTGCCAGCAGCCTCCGGGCAGCAAATGTTAACACTGAAGCTTTCTTT. The chain carries TRBV5-6 and TRBJ1-1; D uncertain. The CDR3 loop spans 16 amino acids. Germline lookup yields CDR1 SGHDT and CDR2 YYEEEE. V was trimmed by 4 bases and J by 2 bases, leaving 18 bases between them.

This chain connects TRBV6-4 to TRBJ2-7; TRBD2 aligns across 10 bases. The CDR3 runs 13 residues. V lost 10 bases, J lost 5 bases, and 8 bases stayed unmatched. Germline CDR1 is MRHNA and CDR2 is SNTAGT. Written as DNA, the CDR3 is TGTGCCACCAATACCGGGACTAGCGACGAGCAGTACTTC. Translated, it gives CATNTGTSDEQYF.